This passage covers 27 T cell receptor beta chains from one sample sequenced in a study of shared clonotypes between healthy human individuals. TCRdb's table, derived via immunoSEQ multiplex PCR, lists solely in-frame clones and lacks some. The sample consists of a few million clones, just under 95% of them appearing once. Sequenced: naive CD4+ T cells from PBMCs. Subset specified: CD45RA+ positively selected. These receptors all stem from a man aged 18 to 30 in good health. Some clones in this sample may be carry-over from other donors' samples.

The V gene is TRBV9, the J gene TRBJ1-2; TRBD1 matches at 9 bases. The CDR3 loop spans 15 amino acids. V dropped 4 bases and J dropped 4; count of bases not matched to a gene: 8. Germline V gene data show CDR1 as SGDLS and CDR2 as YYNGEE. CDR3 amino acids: CASSPGQGKLYGYTF. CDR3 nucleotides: TGTGCCAGCAGCCCGGGACAGGGAAAGCTCTATGGCTACACCTTC. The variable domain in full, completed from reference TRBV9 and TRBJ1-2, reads DSGVTQTPKHLITATGQRVTLRCSPRSGDLSVYWYQQSLDQGLQFLIQYYNGEERAKGNILERFSAQQFPDLHSELNLSSLELGDSALYFCASSPGQGKLYGYTFGSGTRLTVV.

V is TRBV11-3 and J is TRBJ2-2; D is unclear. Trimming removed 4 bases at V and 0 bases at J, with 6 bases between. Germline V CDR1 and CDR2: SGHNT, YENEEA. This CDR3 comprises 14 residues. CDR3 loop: CASSSKSNTGELFF. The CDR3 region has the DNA TGTGCCAGCAGCTCAAAATCGAACACCGGGGAGCTGTTTTTT.

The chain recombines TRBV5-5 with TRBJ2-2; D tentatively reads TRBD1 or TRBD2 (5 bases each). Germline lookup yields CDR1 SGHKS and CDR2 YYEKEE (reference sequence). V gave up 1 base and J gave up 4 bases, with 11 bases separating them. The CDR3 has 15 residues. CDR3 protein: CASSLYGTGTGELFF. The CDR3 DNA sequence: TGTGCCAGCAGCTTGTACGGGACGGGCACCGGGGAGCTGTTTTTT.

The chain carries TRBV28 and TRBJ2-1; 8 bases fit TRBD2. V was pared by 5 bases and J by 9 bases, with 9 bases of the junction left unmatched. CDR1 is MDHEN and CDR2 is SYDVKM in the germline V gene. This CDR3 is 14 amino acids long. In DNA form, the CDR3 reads TGTGCCAGCAGTAATAGCGGGGCCTGGGTTGAGCAGTTCTTC. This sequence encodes CASSNSGAWVEQFF.

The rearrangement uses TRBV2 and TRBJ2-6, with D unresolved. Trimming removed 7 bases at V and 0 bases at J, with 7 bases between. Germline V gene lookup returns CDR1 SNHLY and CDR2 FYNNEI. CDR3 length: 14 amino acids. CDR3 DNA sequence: TGTGCCAGCATTGAGAGCTCTGGGGCCAACGTCCTGACTTTC. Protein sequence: CASIESSGANVLTF.

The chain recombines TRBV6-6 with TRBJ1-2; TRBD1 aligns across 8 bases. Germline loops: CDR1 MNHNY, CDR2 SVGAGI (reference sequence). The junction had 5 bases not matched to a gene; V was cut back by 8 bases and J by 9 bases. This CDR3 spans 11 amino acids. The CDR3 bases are TGTGCCAGCCGAAGGACAGGGAGCTACACCTTC. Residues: CASRRTGSYTF.

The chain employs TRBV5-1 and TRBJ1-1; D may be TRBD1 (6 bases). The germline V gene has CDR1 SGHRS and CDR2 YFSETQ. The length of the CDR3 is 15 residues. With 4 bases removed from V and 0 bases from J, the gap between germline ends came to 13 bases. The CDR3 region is CASSPQDSLNTEAFF. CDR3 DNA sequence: TGCGCCAGCAGCCCCCAGGACAGTTTGAACACTGAAGCTTTCTTT.

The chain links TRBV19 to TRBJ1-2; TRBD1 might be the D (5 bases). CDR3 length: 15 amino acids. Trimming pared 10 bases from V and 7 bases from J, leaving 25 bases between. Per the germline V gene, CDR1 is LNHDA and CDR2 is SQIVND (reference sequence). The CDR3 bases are TGTGCCACGCCCGGGGGTCCCATCCCCATTCGTGGCTACACCTTC. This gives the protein CATPGGPIPIRGYTF.

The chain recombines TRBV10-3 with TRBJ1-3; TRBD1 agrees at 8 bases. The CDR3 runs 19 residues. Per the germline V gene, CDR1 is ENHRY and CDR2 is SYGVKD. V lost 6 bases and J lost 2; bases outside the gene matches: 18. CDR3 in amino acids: CAISPGQGIKTNAGNTIYF. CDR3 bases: TGTGCCATCAGCCCCGGACAGGGAATTAAAACTAATGCTGGAAACACCATATATTTT.

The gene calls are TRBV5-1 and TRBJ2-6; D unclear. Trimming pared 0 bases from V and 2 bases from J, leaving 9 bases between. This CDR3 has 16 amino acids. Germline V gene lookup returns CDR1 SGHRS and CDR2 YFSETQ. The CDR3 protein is CASSLGAAAGANVLTF. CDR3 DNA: TGCGCCAGCAGCTTGGGGGCGGCAGCTGGGGCCAACGTCCTGACTTTC.

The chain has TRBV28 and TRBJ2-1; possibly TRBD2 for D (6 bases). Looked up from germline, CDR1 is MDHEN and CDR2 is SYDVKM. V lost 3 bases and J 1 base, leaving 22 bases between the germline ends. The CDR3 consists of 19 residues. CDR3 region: CASSFTMSSALMSYNEQFF. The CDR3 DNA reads TGTGCCAGCAGTTTTACGATGTCTAGCGCTCTAATGTCCTACAATGAGCAGTTCTTC.

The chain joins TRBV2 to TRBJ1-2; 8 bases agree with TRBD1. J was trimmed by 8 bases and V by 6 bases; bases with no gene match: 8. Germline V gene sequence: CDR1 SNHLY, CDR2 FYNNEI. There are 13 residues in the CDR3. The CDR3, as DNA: TGTGCCAGCAGGACAGGGGCCCATCGGGGCTACACCTTC. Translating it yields CASRTGAHRGYTF.

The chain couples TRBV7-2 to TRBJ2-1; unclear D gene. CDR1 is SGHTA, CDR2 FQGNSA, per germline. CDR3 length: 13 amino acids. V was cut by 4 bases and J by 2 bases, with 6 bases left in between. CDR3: CASSYPAYNEQFF. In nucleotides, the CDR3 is TGTGCCAGCAGCTACCCCGCCTACAATGAGCAGTTCTTC. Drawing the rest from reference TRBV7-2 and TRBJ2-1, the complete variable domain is GAGVSQSPSNKVTEKGKDVELRCDPISGHTALYWYRQSLGQGLEFLIYFQGNSAPDKSGLPSDRFSAERTGGSVSTLTIQRTQQEDSAVYLCASSYPAYNEQFFGPGTRLTVL.

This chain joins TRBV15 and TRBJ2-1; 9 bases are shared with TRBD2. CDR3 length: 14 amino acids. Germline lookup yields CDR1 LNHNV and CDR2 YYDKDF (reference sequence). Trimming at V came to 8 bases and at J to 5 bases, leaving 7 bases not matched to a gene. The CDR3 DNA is TGTGCCACCCGAGCGGGAGGCACTAACAATGAGCAGTTCTTC. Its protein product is CATRAGGTNNEQFF.

The CDR3 coding sequence is TGTGCCAGCAGCCTCCGGGCTAGCGGGAAGTTCACAGATACGCAGTATTTT. Its protein is CASSLRASGKFTDTQYF. J is TRBJ2-3 and V is TRBV7-3; 9 bases map to TRBD2. The junction had 11 bases not matched to a gene; V was cut back by 5 bases and J by 2 bases. This CDR3 contains 17 residues. Germline lookup yields CDR1 SGHTA and CDR2 FQGTGA. Drawing the rest from reference TRBV7-3 and TRBJ2-3, the complete variable domain is GAGVSQTPSNKVTEKGKYVELRCDPISGHTALYWYRQSLGQGPEFLIYFQGTGAADDSGLPNDRFFAVRPEGSVSTLKIQRTERGDSAVYLCASSLRASGKFTDTQYFGPGTRLTVL.

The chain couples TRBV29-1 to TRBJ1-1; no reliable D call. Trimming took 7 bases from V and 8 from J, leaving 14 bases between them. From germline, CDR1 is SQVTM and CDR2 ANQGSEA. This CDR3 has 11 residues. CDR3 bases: TGCAGCGCCCGGGTCGGGATAGAAGCTTTCTTT. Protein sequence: CSARVGIEAFF.

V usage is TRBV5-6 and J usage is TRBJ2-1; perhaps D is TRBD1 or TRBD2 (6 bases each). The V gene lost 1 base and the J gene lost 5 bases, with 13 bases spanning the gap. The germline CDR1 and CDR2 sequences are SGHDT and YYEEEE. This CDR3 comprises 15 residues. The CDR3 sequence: CASSLNGGGDNEQFF. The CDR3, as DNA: TGTGCCAGCAGCTTGAACGGGGGCGGAGACAATGAGCAGTTCTTC.

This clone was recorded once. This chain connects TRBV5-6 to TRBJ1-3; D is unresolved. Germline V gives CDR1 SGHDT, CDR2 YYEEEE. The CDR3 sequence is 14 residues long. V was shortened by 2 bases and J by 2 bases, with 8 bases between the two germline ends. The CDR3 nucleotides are TGTGCCAGCAGCTTTTATGGGGCTGGAAACACCATATATTTT. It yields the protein CASSFYGAGNTIYF.

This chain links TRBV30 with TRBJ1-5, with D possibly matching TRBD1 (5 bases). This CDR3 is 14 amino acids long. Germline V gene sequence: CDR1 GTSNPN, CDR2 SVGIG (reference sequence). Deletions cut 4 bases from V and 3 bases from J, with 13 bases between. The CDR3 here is CAWTGTGNNQPQHF. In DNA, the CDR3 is TGTGCCTGGACAGGGACGGGAAACAATCAGCCCCAGCATTTT.

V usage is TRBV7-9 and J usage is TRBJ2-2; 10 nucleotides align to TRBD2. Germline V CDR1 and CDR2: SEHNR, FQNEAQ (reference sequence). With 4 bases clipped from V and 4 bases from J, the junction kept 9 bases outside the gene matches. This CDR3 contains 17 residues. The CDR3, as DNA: TGTGCCAGCAGCTCGCAGGTAGCGGGAGGCACCACCGGGGAGCTGTTTTTT. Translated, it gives CASSSQVAGGTTGELFF.

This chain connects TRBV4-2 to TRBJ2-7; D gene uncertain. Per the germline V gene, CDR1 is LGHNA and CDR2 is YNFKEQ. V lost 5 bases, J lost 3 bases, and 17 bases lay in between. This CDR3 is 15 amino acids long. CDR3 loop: CASSLDGRWHYEQYF. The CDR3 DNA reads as TGTGCCAGCAGCTTGGATGGTCGCTGGCACTACGAGCAGTACTTC.

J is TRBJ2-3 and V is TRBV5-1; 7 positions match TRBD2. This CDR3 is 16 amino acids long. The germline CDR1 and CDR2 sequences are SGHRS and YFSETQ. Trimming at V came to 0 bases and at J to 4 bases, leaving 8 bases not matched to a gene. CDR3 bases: TGCGCCAGCAGCTTGGCAATGGGGGAGGGCCCAGATACGCAGTATTTT. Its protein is CASSLAMGEGPDTQYF.

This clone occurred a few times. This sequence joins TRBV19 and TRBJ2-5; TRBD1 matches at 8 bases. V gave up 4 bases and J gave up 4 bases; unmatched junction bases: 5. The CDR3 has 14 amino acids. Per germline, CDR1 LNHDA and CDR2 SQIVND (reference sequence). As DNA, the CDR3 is TGTGCCAGTAGTAGCAGGGGGCTCGGAGAGACCCAGTACTTC. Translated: CASSSRGLGETQYF.

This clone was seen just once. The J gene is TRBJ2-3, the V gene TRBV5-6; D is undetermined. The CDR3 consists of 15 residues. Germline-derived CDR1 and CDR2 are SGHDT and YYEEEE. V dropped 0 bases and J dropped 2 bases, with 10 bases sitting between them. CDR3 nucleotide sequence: TGTGCCAGCAGCTTGGGCTGGTCCCCCACAGATACGCAGTATTTT. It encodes CASSLGWSPTDTQYF.

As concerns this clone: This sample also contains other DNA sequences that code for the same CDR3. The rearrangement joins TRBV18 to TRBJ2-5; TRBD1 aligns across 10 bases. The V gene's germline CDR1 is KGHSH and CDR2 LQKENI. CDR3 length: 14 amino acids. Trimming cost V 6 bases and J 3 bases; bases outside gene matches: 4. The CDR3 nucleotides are TGTGCCAGCTCGCCCGGGACAGGGGAAGAGACCCAGTACTTC. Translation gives CASSPGTGEETQYF.

CDR3 sequence reads: CASSVQRADYGYTF. In nucleotides, the CDR3 is TGTGCCAGCAGTGTTCAAAGAGCTGACTATGGCTACACCTTC. The chain joins TRBV6-1 to TRBJ1-2, with D unresolved. The germline CDR1 and CDR2 sequences are MNHNS and SASEGT. V was clipped by 4 bases and J by 3 bases, with 12 bases between them. The CDR3 covers 14 residues.

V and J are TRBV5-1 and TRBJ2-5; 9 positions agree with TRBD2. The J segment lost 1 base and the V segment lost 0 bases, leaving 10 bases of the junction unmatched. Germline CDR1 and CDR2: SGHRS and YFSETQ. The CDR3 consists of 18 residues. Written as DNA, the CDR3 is TGCGCCAGCAGCTTGGGGGTCGTTGGCGGGAGGGCCCAAGAGACCCAGTACTTC. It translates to CASSLGVVGGRAQETQYF.